Shown below are 5 T cell receptor beta chains from a single sample sequenced in a study of T cells after yellow fever vaccination. TCRdb fed the 5' RACE reads into MiXCR, producing one record per CDR3 protein. Here the sample spans under 600,000 distinct CDR3 sequences, about 13% being singletons. Sequencing was performed on PBMCs, taken on the day of the yellow fever booster vaccination. The source is a man between 25 and 39 years old who received the YFV17D yellow fever vaccine.

The table lists this clonotype with a few counts. V is TRBV20-1 and J is TRBJ2-3, with 9 nucleotides matching TRBD2. This CDR3 contains 14 residues. Germline-derived CDR1 and CDR2 are DFQATT and SNEGSKA (reference sequence). V gave up 6 bases and J gave up 1 base; unmatched junction bases: 5. CDR3 in DNA: TGCAGTGCGATAGCGGGAGAGGGCACAGATACGCAGTATTTT. This sequence encodes CSAIAGEGTDTQYF.

The chain uses TRBV6-4 and TRBJ1-1, with 7 bases that match TRBD1. V dropped 6 bases and J dropped 9; count of bases not matched to a gene: 13. The CDR3 is 14 residues long. Germline V gives CDR1 MRHNA, CDR2 SNTAGT. This CDR3 is CASSPGPGQTKAFF. CDR3 nucleotides: TGTGCCAGCAGCCCAGGACCGGGACAGACAAAAGCTTTCTTT.

In this sample, this clonotype turned up a few times. This chain joins TRBV15 and TRBJ2-1; a possible D gene is TRBD2 (6 bases). The CDR3 contains 16 residues. Germline-derived CDR1 and CDR2 are LNHNV and YYDKDF (reference sequence). V was pared by 1 base and J by 8 bases, with 18 bases between. The CDR3 loop reads CATSRVFAWGGHEQFF. CDR3 DNA: TGTGCCACCAGCAGAGTATTTGCCTGGGGAGGCCATGAGCAGTTCTTC.

This clonotype was counted a few times. This rearrangement joins TRBV12-3 or TRBV12-4 to TRBJ2-2; unclear D gene. Trimming removed 8 bases at V and 1 base at J, with 8 bases between. The CDR3 covers 13 residues. This CDR3 reads CASEPLNTGELFF. The CDR3 region has the DNA TGTGCCAGCGAGCCCCTGAACACCGGGGAGCTGTTTTTT.

There are a few counts of this clonotype. The chain combines TRBV5-1 with TRBJ2-2; the D is unclear. Trimming left V 1 base short and J 1 base short, with 8 bases between. CDR3 size: 15 residues. Germline CDR1 reads SGHRS; CDR2 reads YFSETQ. CDR3 protein: CASSLMVQNTGELFF. CDR3 in DNA: TGCGCCAGCAGCTTGATGGTTCAGAACACCGGGGAGCTGTTTTTT. The full variable domain, rest sourced from reference TRBV5-1 and TRBJ2-2, is KAGVTQTPRYLIKTRGQQVTLSCSPISGHRSVSWYQQTPGQGLQFLFEYFSETQRNKGNFPGRFSGRQFSNSRSEMNVSTLELGDSALYLCASSLMVQNTGELFFGEGSRLTVL.